This TCR beta chain was captured in a study of T cells after somatic rescue of genetic block. The data were produced by immunoSEQ multiplex PCR, yet TCRdb's version contains in-frame clones alone and is incomplete. This table holds over 14,000 clones, more than 65% found once. CDR1 is MNHNY, CDR2 SVGAGI, per germline (reference sequence). V was clipped by 2 bases and J by 6 bases; unmatched bases: 4. The length of the CDR3 is 14 residues. The chain joins TRBV6-6 to TRBJ1-5; TRBD1 agrees at 7 bases. Material for sequencing was peripheral blood mononuclear cells (PBMCs). The sequence derives from a boy younger than 18. CDR3 amino acids: CASSYPSGGQPQHF. As DNA, the CDR3 is TGTGCCAGCAGTTACCCGTCAGGGGGTCAGCCCCAGCATTTT.